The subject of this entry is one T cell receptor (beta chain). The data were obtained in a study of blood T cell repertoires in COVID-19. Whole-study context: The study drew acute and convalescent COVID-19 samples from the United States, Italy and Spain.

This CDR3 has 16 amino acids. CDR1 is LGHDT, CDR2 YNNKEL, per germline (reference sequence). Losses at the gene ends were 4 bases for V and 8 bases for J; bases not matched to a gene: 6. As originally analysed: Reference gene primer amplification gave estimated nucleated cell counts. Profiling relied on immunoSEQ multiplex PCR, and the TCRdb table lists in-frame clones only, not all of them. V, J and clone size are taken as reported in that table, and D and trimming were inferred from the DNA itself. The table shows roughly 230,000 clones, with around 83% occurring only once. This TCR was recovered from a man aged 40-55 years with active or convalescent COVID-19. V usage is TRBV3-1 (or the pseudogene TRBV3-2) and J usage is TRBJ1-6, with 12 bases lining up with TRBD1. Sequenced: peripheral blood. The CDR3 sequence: CASSLQGQGAYSPLHF. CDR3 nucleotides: TGTGCCAGCAGCCTACAGGGACAGGGGGCGTATTCACCCCTCCACTTT.